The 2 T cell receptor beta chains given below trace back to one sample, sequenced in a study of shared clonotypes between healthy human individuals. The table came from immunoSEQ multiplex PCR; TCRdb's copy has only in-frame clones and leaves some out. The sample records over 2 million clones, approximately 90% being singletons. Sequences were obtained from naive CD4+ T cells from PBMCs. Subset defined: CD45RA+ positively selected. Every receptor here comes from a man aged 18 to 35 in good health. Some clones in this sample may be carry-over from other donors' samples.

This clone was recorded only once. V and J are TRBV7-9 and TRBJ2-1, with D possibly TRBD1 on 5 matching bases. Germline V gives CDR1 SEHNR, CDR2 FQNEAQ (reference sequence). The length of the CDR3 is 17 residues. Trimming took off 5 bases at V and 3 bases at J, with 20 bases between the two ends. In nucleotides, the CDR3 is TGTGCCAGCAGCCCAGTCCTACGGACATCAAGCTACAATGAGCAGTTCTTC. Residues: CASSPVLRTSSYNEQFF.

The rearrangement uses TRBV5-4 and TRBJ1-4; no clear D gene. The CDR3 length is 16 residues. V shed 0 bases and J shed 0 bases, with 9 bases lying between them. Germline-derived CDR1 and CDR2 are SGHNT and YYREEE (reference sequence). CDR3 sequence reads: CASSLDAAATNEKLFF. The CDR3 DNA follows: TGTGCCAGCAGCTTGGATGCGGCAGCAACTAATGAAAAACTGTTTTTT.